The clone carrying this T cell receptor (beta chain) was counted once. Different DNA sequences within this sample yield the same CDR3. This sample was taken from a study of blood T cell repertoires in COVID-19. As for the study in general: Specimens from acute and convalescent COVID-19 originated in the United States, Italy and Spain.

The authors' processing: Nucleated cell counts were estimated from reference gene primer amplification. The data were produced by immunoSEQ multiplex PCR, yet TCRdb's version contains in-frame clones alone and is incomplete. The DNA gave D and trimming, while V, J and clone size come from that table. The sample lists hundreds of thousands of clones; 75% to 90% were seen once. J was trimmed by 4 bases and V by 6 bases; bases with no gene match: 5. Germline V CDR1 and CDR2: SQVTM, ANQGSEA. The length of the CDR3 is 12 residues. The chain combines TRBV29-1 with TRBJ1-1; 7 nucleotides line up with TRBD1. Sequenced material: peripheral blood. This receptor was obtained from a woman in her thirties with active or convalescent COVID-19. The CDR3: CSVVRQGTEAFF. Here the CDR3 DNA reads TGCAGCGTCGTTAGACAGGGCACTGAAGCTTTCTTT.